These 18 T cell receptor beta chains were sequenced from one sample in a study of cytomegalovirus exposure and HLA in healthy donors. PCR amplification relied on 60 Vbeta primers (plus 13 Jbeta primers). The assay was immunoSEQ multiplex PCR, and TCRdb's table has in-frame clones only and misses some. The sample has some 130,000 clones; the top ten hold 1.5% to 1.8%. Sequencing input: PBMCs. The receptors come from a woman aged 35 to 49 in good health and CMV-seronegative.

The chain links TRBV4-2 to TRBJ2-1, with a tentative D call TRBD2 (5 bases). The CDR3 runs to 14 residues. V shed 4 bases and J shed 8 bases, with 15 bases lying between them. Per the germline V gene, CDR1 is LGHNA and CDR2 is YNFKEQ. The CDR3 is CASSPTSSGHEQFF. DNA of the CDR3: TGTGCCAGCAGCCCCACATCCAGCGGCCATGAGCAGTTCTTC.

The V call is TRBV4-3, the J call TRBJ2-7; no reliable D call. Trimming shortened V by 1 base and J by 1 base, and 11 bases separated the two germline ends. Germline loops: CDR1 LGHNA, CDR2 YSLEER. This CDR3 has 15 amino acids. CDR3 in amino acids: CASSQGWAESYEQYF. The DNA for the CDR3 is TGCGCCAGCAGCCAAGGATGGGCCGAATCCTACGAGCAGTACTTC.

J is TRBJ2-7 and V is TRBV7-2, with TRBD1 as a possible D gene (5 bases). Per germline, CDR1 SGHTA and CDR2 FQGNSA. With 1 base removed from V and 3 bases from J, the gap between germline ends came to 16 bases. This CDR3 contains 16 residues. The CDR3: CASSLEFDRLDYEQYF. CDR3 nucleotides: TGTGCCAGCAGCTTAGAATTCGACAGACTTGACTACGAGCAGTACTTC.

The V gene is TRBV9, the J gene TRBJ1-2; D unresolved. The V and J ends lost 0 bases and 6 bases respectively, with 12 bases between them. The germline V gene has CDR1 SGDLS and CDR2 YYNGEE. This CDR3 contains 14 residues. CDR3 loop: CASSVATERDGYTF. Here the CDR3 DNA reads TGTGCCAGCAGCGTAGCAACGGAACGGGATGGCTACACCTTC.

The CDR3 DNA reads TGTGCCAGCAGCTGGTACAGGGGGGACTATGGCTACACCTTC. This sequence encodes CASSWYRGDYGYTF. The V gene is TRBV7-3, the J gene TRBJ1-2; 8 bases align to TRBD1. This CDR3 contains 14 residues. Unmatched junction bases numbered 4, after V lost 4 bases and J lost 3 bases. Germline-derived CDR1 and CDR2 are SGHTA and FQGTGA.

V and J are TRBV7-9 and TRBJ1-1; maybe TRBD1 (5 bases). CDR1 and CDR2 from the germline V gene are SEHNR and FQNEAQ (reference sequence). This CDR3 is 15 amino acids long. The V end was cut by 6 bases, the J end by 1 base, with 15 bases between. The CDR3 bases are TGTGCCAGCAGTTCTTTAGGGGAAGGGAACACTGAAGCTTTCTTT. It is translated as CASSSLGEGNTEAFF.

This chain links TRBV9 with TRBJ1-4; TRBD1 matches 9 bases. Germline V lookup: CDR1 SGDLS, CDR2 YYNGEE. The CDR3 is 16 amino acids. With V trimmed by 3 bases and J by 6 bases, 9 bases remained unmatched. The CDR3 reads CASSEGGTGQDEKLFF. The CDR3 coding sequence is TGTGCCAGCAGCGAGGGAGGGACAGGGCAAGATGAAAAACTGTTTTTT.

The chain links TRBV5-1 to TRBJ2-7; a weak D match, TRBD1 (6 bases). Germline values: CDR1 SGHRS, CDR2 YFSETQ. The CDR3 loop spans 13 amino acids. V lost 4 bases and J lost 2, with 10 bases in between. Here the CDR3 DNA reads TGCGCCAGCAGCCACGGACAGACCTACGAGCAGTACTTC. Its protein product is CASSHGQTYEQYF.

The chain joins TRBV28 to TRBJ1-2; tentative D call: TRBD1 (5 bases). Trimming took off 6 bases at V and 2 bases at J, with 10 bases between the two ends. The CDR3 spans 13 residues. In germline, CDR1 is MDHEN, CDR2 SYDVKM. The CDR3 DNA reads as TGTGCCAGCAGCCGACAGACGAACTATGGCTACACCTTC. Its translation: CASSRQTNYGYTF.

CDR3 in amino acids: CASSLTGTGELFF. The CDR3 coding sequence is TGTGCCAGCAGCCTGACGGGGACCGGGGAGCTGTTTTTT. V and J are TRBV7-9 and TRBJ2-2, with D maybe TRBD2 (5 bases). With 5 bases removed from V and 5 bases from J, the gap between germline ends came to 9 bases. The CDR3 is 13 residues long. The germline V gene encodes CDR1 SEHNR and CDR2 FQNEAQ (reference sequence). The whole variable domain, remainder taken from reference TRBV7-9 and TRBJ2-2, is DTGVSQNPRHKITKRGQNVTFRCDPISEHNRLYWYRQTLGQGPEFLTYFQNEAQLEKSRLLSDRFSAERPKGSFSTLEIQRTEQGDSAMYLCASSLTGTGELFFGEGSRLTVL.

J is TRBJ2-7 and V is TRBV5-1; D uncertain. The CDR3 contains 12 residues. CDR1 and CDR2 from the germline V gene are SGHRS and YFSETQ. Trimming removed 6 bases from V and 0 bases from J, with 7 bases in between. This chain's CDR3 is CASTGGSYEQYF. The CDR3 DNA is TGCGCCAGCACCGGCGGCTCCTACGAGCAGTACTTC.

The chain is built from TRBV29-1 and TRBJ1-1, with no clear D. The V end lost 6 bases, the J end lost 11 bases, and 22 bases lay between the germline ends. CDR1 is SQVTM and CDR2 is ANQGSEA in the germline V gene. CDR3 size: 13 residues. This chain's CDR3 is CSVSSAGAVSAFF. The CDR3 nucleotides read TGCAGCGTCTCCTCCGCGGGCGCGGTGTCCGCTTTCTTT.

The CDR3: CASSYSIQGRSPLHF. DNA of the CDR3: TGTGCCAGCAGTTACTCCATACAGGGACGGTCACCCCTCCACTTT. The chain links TRBV6-5 to TRBJ1-6; D is possibly TRBD1 (6 bases). V shed 0 bases and J shed 10 bases, with 13 bases lying between them. Germline values: CDR1 MNHEY, CDR2 SVGAGI. CDR3 length equals 15 residues.

The chain joins TRBV7-2 to TRBJ2-5; D is unclear. CDR1 and CDR2 (germline): SGHTA, FQGNSA. This CDR3 contains 12 residues. The V end lost 1 base, the J end lost 4 bases, and 4 bases lay between the germline ends. The CDR3: CASSLVAETQYF. CDR3 DNA: TGTGCCAGCAGCTTAGTAGCAGAGACCCAGTACTTC. The variable domain in full, with the rest retrieved from reference TRBV7-2 and TRBJ2-5, is GAGVSQSPSNKVTEKGKDVELRCDPISGHTALYWYRQSLGQGLEFLIYFQGNSAPDKSGLPSDRFSAERTGGSVSTLTIQRTQQEDSAVYLCASSLVAETQYFGPGTRLLVL.

This chain uses TRBV7-8 with TRBJ1-6; D not certain. Trimming removed 1 base at V and 0 bases at J, with 4 bases between. This CDR3 has 15 amino acids. Germline V CDR1 and CDR2: SGHVS, FQNEAQ. The CDR3 DNA sequence: TGTGCCAGCAGCTTAGGGAGCTCCTATAATTCACCCCTCCACTTT. It codes for CASSLGSSYNSPLHF.

This chain connects TRBV9 to TRBJ1-3; the match to TRBD1 covers 7 bases. From germline, CDR1 is SGDLS and CDR2 YYNGEE. The CDR3 loop spans 16 amino acids. J gave up 2 bases and V 0 bases, and 5 bases lay outside the gene matches. The CDR3 sequence: CASSVETGLPGNTIYF. CDR3 in DNA: TGTGCCAGCAGCGTAGAGACAGGGCTCCCTGGAAACACCATATATTTT.

V usage is TRBV7-2 and J usage is TRBJ1-3; TRBD1 agrees at 7 bases. CDR1 and CDR2 from the germline V gene are SGHTA and FQGNSA. CDR3 size: 15 residues. V lost 3 bases to trimming and J lost 3 bases; unmatched junction nucleotides: 5. CDR3 bases: TGTGCCAGCAGCTTTACGACAGGGAGTGGAAACACCATATATTTT. Protein product: CASSFTTGSGNTIYF. Together with reference TRBV7-2 and TRBJ1-3, the CDR3 gives the full variable domain: GAGVSQSPSNKVTEKGKDVELRCDPISGHTALYWYRQSLGQGLEFLIYFQGNSAPDKSGLPSDRFSAERTGGSVSTLTIQRTQQEDSAVYLCASSFTTGSGNTIYFGEGSWLTVV.

The chain has TRBV7-9 and TRBJ1-1; D is unresolved. Trimming took 1 base from V and 11 from J, leaving 5 bases between them. This CDR3 is built from 10 residues. Germline V gives CDR1 SEHNR, CDR2 FQNEAQ (reference sequence). The CDR3 protein is CASSLERAFF. CDR3 DNA sequence: TGTGCCAGCAGCTTAGAGCGGGCTTTCTTT.